This record looks at one TCR beta chain sequence and its context. There is no known antigen for this receptor. There are no base qualities to consult, and no much larger clone falls within one base. This entry is derived from a study of technical replicates of blood from a handful of donors (dated by TCRdb to about 2017). Its CDR3 holds 11 amino acids, cysteine through phenylalanine. Only the CDR3 DNA is retained, 33 bases long and in frame from the first base. Per the germline V gene (reference sequence), DFQATT is the CDR1 and SNEGSKA is the CDR2. The library was produced with the immunoSEQ multiplex PCR assay. TCRdb stores this immuneACCESS table with in-frame sequences only. Part of the clones is absent; in the studies checked, under half of the shortfall reflects unresolved V genes, and no reason is known for the rest. The sample table lists tens of thousands of clones, about 97% of them with a count of one. The top ten clones comprise over 0.2% of the sample.

Material: T cells isolated from PBMCs. The TCR sequence derives from a human donor in good health. The sequence is built from TRBV20-1 and TRBJ1-3; TRBD1 matches 9 bases in the middle. The sequenced DNA: TGCAGAACAGGGGGCCGAAACACCATATATTTT. Its protein product is CRTGGRNTIYF.